Below, 12 T cell receptor beta chains from the same sample are listed, as sequenced in a study of blood T cell repertoires in COVID-19 (dated by TCRdb to about 2020). The library was made by the immunoSEQ multiplex PCR assay. Entries here come from immuneACCESS through TCRdb and include only in-frame sequences with V and J called. Some clones fail to appear in such tables; in the studies checked, an unresolved V gene covers under half of the shortfall, and the cause of the remainder is unknown. The sample has 250,000 to 300,000 clones on record, 80% to 90% of them singletons. In total, the top ten clones hold around 10% of the sample. Source material: peripheral blood. The receptors shown here come from a woman in her seventies with acute or convalescent COVID-19.

The rearrangement uses TRBV14 and TRBJ1-4, with 8 positions matching TRBD1. The germline V gene has CDR1 SGHDN and CDR2 FVKESK. Trimming at V came to 5 bases and at J to 3 bases, leaving 2 bases not matched to a gene. This CDR3 has 14 amino acids. The CDR3 sequence: CASSKQGANEKLFF. CDR3 nucleotides: TGTGCCAGCAGCAAACAGGGGGCTAATGAAAAACTGTTTTTT.

The chain is built from TRBV7-9 and TRBJ2-7, with 8 bases identical to TRBD2. Germline V gives CDR1 SEHNR, CDR2 FQNEAQ (reference sequence). CDR3 length: 15 amino acids. Trimming cost V 5 bases and J 7 bases; bases outside gene matches: 13. The CDR3 sequence: CASSHPGLGPREQYF. As DNA, the CDR3 is TGTGCCAGCAGCCACCCGGGACTAGGTCCAAGGGAGCAGTACTTC.

The chain links TRBV3-1 (or the pseudogene TRBV3-2) to TRBJ2-1; tentatively, D is TRBD2 (5 bases). CDR3 length: 13 residues. V shed 3 bases and J shed 6 bases, with 9 bases lying between them. From germline, CDR1 is LGHDT and CDR2 YNNKEL (reference sequence). CDR3 DNA: TGTGCCAGCAGCCAGGGGAGCCCCAATGAGCAGTTCTTC. This codes for CASSQGSPNEQFF.

V usage is TRBV28 and J usage is TRBJ1-4, with D possibly being TRBD1 (6 bases). Trimming took 3 bases from V and 8 from J, leaving 16 bases between them. The CDR3 is 15 amino acids. Germline V gene lookup returns CDR1 MDHEN and CDR2 SYDVKM. The CDR3 spells CASSFTQGRVEKLFF. CDR3 sequence (DNA): TGTGCCAGCAGTTTTACCCAGGGGAGGGTAGAAAAACTGTTTTTT.

This clone occurred once. The chain joins TRBV6-6 to TRBJ2-2; 14 bases fit TRBD2. This CDR3 contains 15 residues. Trimming at V came to 6 bases and at J to 6 bases, leaving 3 bases not matched to a gene. Germline V gene data show CDR1 as MNHNY and CDR2 as SVGAGI (reference sequence). CDR3 in amino acids: CASSQTSGGAGELFF. For the CDR3, the DNA is TGTGCCAGCAGCCAGACTAGCGGGGGGGCCGGGGAGCTGTTTTTT.

This sequence joins TRBV3-1 (or the pseudogene TRBV3-2) and TRBJ2-1; 7 bases are a match to TRBD2. The junction had 2 bases not matched to a gene; V was cut back by 1 base and J by 2 bases. This CDR3 spans 15 amino acids. Germline assignment: CDR1 LGHDT and CDR2 YNNKEL (reference sequence). Written as DNA, the CDR3 is TGTGCCAGCAGCCAAGTTGGGGGGGCCTACAATGAGCAGTTCTTC. Residues: CASSQVGGAYNEQFF.

The chain is built from TRBV3-1 (or the pseudogene TRBV3-2) and TRBJ1-1; D ambiguous. Germline CDR1 and CDR2: LGHDT and YNNKEL (reference sequence). Trimming removed 3 bases at V and 2 bases at J, with 10 bases between. The CDR3 totals 14 residues. The CDR3: CASSQRTGNTEAFF. The CDR3 region has the DNA TGTGCCAGCAGCCAGAGGACGGGAAACACTGAAGCTTTCTTT.

Comments on this clone: This sample also contains other DNA sequences that code for the same CDR3. The V call is TRBV19, the J call TRBJ1-1; the D gene is possibly TRBD1 (6 bases). Trimming removed 6 bases from V and 7 bases from J, with 12 bases in between. The CDR3 has 12 residues. CDR1 and CDR2 (germline): LNHDA, SQIVND (reference sequence). CDR3 bases: TGTGCCAGTAGCCCCAGAGGGGGTGAAGCTTTCTTT. Translating gives CASSPRGGEAFF.

The V gene is TRBV18, the J gene TRBJ2-7; TRBD1 is a possible D gene (6 bases). This CDR3 is 13 amino acids long. Trimming removed 2 bases at V and 1 base at J, with 6 bases between. Per germline, CDR1 KGHSH and CDR2 LQKENI. This chain's CDR3 is CASSPGQSYEQYF. CDR3 nucleotide sequence: TGTGCCAGCTCACCAGGACAGTCCTACGAGCAGTACTTC.

This sequence joins TRBV29-1 and TRBJ1-1, with 7 bases lining up with TRBD1. The J segment lost 0 bases and the V segment lost 8 bases, leaving 9 bases of the junction unmatched. The CDR3 runs 14 residues. CDR1 is SQVTM and CDR2 is ANQGSEA in the germline V gene. CDR3 bases: TGCAGCTCCTCTATCGGACAGGTGAACACTGAAGCTTTCTTT. This translates into CSSSIGQVNTEAFF.

This clone occurred once. The chain links TRBV3-1 (or the pseudogene TRBV3-2) to TRBJ2-1, with TRBD2 as a possible D gene (6 bases). This CDR3 is 13 amino acids long. CDR1 is LGHDT, CDR2 YNNKEL, per germline (reference sequence). V gave up 4 bases and J gave up 7 bases, with 11 bases separating them. Written as DNA, the CDR3 is TGTGCCAGCAGCCGACTAGGAGGGAATGAGCAGTTCTTC. Translated, it gives CASSRLGGNEQFF.

In its sample, this clone was seen once. The rearrangement joins TRBV2 to TRBJ1-3; no reliable D call. Trimming shortened V by 8 bases and J by 2 bases, and 10 bases separated the two germline ends. The CDR3 has 13 residues. Per the germline V gene, CDR1 is SNHLY and CDR2 is FYNNEI. The CDR3 sequence is CASSRAPGNTIYF. The CDR3 nucleotides are TGTGCCAGCTCGAGGGCTCCTGGAAACACCATATATTTT.